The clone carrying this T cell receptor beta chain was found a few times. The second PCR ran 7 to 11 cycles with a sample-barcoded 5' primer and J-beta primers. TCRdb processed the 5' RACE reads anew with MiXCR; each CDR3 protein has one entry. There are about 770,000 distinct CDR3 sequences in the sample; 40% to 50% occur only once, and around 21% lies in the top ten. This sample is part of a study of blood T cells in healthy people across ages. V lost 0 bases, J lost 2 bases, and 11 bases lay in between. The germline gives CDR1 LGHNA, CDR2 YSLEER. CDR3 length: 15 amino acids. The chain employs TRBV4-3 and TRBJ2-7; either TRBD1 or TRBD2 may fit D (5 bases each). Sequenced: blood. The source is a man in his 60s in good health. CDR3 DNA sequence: TGCGCCAGCAGCCAAGATCTCTGGGGACCCTACGAGCAGTACTTC. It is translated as CASSQDLWGPYEQYF.